Listed below are T cell receptor beta chains from one sample, sequenced in a study of blood T cell repertoires in COVID-19. The method was immunoSEQ multiplex PCR; TCRdb's version includes in-frame clones alone and lacks a portion of them. The data contain approximately 34,000 clones, approximately 88% of them singletons. The sample comprised peripheral blood. The receptors were sampled from a human donor in a cohort sampled during active COVID-19. The CDR3 runs from the conserved cysteine through the conserved F or W. The D gene is left open where the match is weak. Clone size is stated in some rows and not others, as once, few, many or a class when expanded.

DNA	CDR3	size	D	V	J
TGTGCCAGCAGTGATCCCTTAAATCGGGACAGGGGGAATGAAAAACTGTTTTTT	CASSDPLNRDRGNEKLFF	.	TRBD1	TRBV25-1	TRBJ1-4
TGTGCCAGCAGTGCCTCCGGGACAGGCAACGAAAAACTGTTTTTT	CASSASGTGNEKLFF	.	TRBD1	TRBV28	TRBJ1-4
TGTGCCAGCAGTCCCGGACTAGCCGAGCAGTACTTC	CASSPGLAEQYF	.	TRBD2	TRBV6-6	TRBJ2-7
TGTGCCAGCAGTTACGGGTACACCGGGGAGCTGTTTTTT	CASSYGYTGELFF	.	.	TRBV28	TRBJ2-2
TGTGCCAGCAGCCCCAAGGGACTAGCGGGAGGGAATGAGCAGTTCTTC	CASSPKGLAGGNEQFF	.	TRBD2	TRBV7-3	TRBJ2-1
TGTGCCAGCAGTTCAGGCGGGACAGCTGGGGAAAAACTGTTTTTT	CASSSGGTAGEKLFF	.	TRBD1	TRBV7-9	TRBJ1-4
TGTGCCAGCAGTTATTGGGCGAGTGAGCAGTTCTTC	CASSYWASEQFF	once	.	TRBV6-2/TRBV6-3	TRBJ2-1
TGCAGCGTTGACCAGACGGGGGGTTATGGCTACACCTTC	CSVDQTGGYGYTF	.	.	TRBV29-1	TRBJ1-2
TGTGCCAGCAGCCAAGTTGAACTAGCCTACGAGCAGTACTTC	CASSQVELAYEQYF	.	.	TRBV4-2	TRBJ2-7
TGTGCCACCAGTGACCGTAGCGTCAATGAGCAGTTCTTC	CATSDRSVNEQFF	.	.	TRBV24-1	TRBJ2-1
TGTGCCAGCGTCGGAGGCAGGCCGACTAACTATGGCTACACCTTC	CASVGGRPTNYGYTF	.	.	TRBV6-4	TRBJ1-2
TGTGCCAGCAGCCCAGGACAGGTGGGGGGCAATGAGCAGTTCTTC	CASSPGQVGGNEQFF	.	.	TRBV7-2	TRBJ2-1
TGTGCCAGCCTCGATGGAGAGACTGAAGCTTTCTTT	CASLDGETEAFF	.	.	TRBV19	TRBJ1-1
TGCGCCAGCAGCCATAGCGGGGCCTCCTACAATGAGCAGTTCTTC	CASSHSGASYNEQFF	.	TRBD2	TRBV5-1	TRBJ2-1
TGTGCCAGCTCCCATACCGGGACAGGCCCGATGAGGGAGCAGTACTTC	CASSHTGTGPMREQYF	.	TRBD1	TRBV18	TRBJ2-7
TGTGCCAGCAGCCAAACTGGAAACACCATATATTTT	CASSQTGNTIYF	.	.	TRBV5-8	TRBJ1-3
TGCGCCAGCAGCTTGTGGGGGACAGGGCTTGGTGAGCAGTTCTTC	CASSLWGTGLGEQFF	.	TRBD1	TRBV5-1	TRBJ2-1
TGTGCCAGCACCCGATCCGTCGGCACCGGGGAGCTGTTTTTT	CASTRSVGTGELFF	.	.	TRBV3-1/TRBV3-2	TRBJ2-2
TGTGCCAGCAGCTTGGTACAGGGGGTGAGCTCCTATAATTCACCCCTCCACTTT	CASSLVQGVSSYNSPLHF	.	TRBD1	TRBV5-5	TRBJ1-6
TGTGCCAGCAGTTCTCATCCAGGGGGCTATGGCTACACCTTC	CASSSHPGGYGYTF	.	TRBD1	TRBV27	TRBJ1-2
TGTGCCAGCAGTGAAGAGGGGGTAGGCACTGAAGCTTTCTTT	CASSEEGVGTEAFF	.	.	TRBV2	TRBJ1-1
TGTGCCAGTACATTCATTAGACAGGGTAACTACACCGGGGAGCTGTTTTTT	CASTFIRQGNYTGELFF	.	TRBD1	TRBV19	TRBJ2-2
TGCAGTGCTAGTCCAGTGATCCGGGGGGAGTTCTTC	CSASPVIRGEFF	.	TRBD2	TRBV20-1	TRBJ2-1
TGTGCCAGCAGTCCCCGGACAGTGACCCATTATGGCTACACCTTC	CASSPRTVTHYGYTF	once	.	TRBV6-2/TRBV6-3	TRBJ1-2
TGTGCCAGCAGTGAAAGGGGACAGGTCTACGAGCAGTACTTC	CASSERGQVYEQYF	.	TRBD1	TRBV6-1	TRBJ2-7
TGTGCCAGCAGCCGGGGACAGGGCAGCACAGATACGCAGTATTTT	CASSRGQGSTDTQYF	.	TRBD1	TRBV13	TRBJ2-3